This T cell receptor beta chain was sequenced for a study of OX40 agonist ivuxolimab in advanced cancers. The overall study: All patients had ivuxolimab intravenously every 2 weeks at 0.01 to 10 mg/kg. Whole-study findings and limits: The investigators did not determine what antigen specificity the expanded peripheral T cells had. Near-lowest levels of clonal expansion characterized partial responders at 0.1-3.0 mg/kg. Some nonresponders additionally presented with little normalized T-cell clonal expansion.

About this clone itself: Its antigen remains unknown.

Per the germline V gene, CDR1 is MGHRA and CDR2 is YSYEKL. Losses at the gene ends were 2 bases for V and 1 base for J; bases not matched to a gene: 2. This CDR3 has 15 amino acids. The method was immunoSEQ multiplex PCR; TCRdb's version includes in-frame clones alone and lacks a portion of them. The sample holds about 98,000 clones, roughly 89% seen once. The origin of this receptor is an adult with an advanced solid tumor such as melanoma, head and neck, liver or kidney cancer. The V call is TRBV4-1, the J call TRBJ2-3, with TRBD2 identical over 8 bases. The material sequenced was CD4+ or CD8+ T cells sorted from blood, taken in a trial of the OX40 agonist ivuxolimab. The CDR3 loop reads CASSQTGGGTDTQYF. For the CDR3, the DNA is TGCGCCAGCAGCCAAACGGGGGGGGGCACAGATACGCAGTATTTT.